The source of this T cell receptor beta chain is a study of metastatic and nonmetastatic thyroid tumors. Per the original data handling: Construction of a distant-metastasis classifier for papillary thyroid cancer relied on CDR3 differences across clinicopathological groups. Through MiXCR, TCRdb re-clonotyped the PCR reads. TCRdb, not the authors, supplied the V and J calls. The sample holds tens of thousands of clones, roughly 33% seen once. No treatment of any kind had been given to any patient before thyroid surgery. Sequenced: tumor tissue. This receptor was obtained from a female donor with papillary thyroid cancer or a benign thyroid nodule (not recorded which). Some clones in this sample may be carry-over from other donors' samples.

The CDR3 protein is CASSLDVGLYTEAFF. The DNA for the CDR3 is TGTGCCAGCAGCTTAGATGTAGGGTTATACACTGAAGCTTTCTTT. J is TRBJ1-1 and V is TRBV11-2; D call uncertain. From germline, CDR1 is SGHAT and CDR2 FQNNGV. There are 15 residues in the CDR3. The germline V and J ends were trimmed by 0 bases and 3 bases, with 11 bases remaining between them.